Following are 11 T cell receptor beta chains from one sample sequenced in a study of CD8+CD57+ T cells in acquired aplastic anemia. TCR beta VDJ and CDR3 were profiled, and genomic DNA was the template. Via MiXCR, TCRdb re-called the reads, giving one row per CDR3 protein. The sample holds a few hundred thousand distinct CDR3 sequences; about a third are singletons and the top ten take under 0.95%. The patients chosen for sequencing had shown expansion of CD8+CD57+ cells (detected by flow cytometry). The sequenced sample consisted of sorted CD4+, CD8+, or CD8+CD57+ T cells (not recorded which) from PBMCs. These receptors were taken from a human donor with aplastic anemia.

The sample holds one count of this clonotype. CDR3 residues: CATRRGTTYEQYF. The CDR3 coding sequence is TGTGCCACGCGTCGAGGGACGACCTACGAGCAGTACTTC. The chain employs TRBV25-1 and TRBJ2-7; D could derive from TRBD1 or TRBD2 (5 bases each). Trimming removed 10 bases at V and 2 bases at J, with 15 bases between. This CDR3 has 13 residues. Germline-derived CDR1 and CDR2 are MGHDK and SYGVNS.

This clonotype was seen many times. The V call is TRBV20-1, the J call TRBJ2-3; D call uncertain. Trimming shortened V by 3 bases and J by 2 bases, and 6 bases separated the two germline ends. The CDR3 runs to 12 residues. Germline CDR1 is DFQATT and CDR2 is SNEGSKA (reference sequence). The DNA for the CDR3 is TGCAGTGCTAGTGACGCCACAGATACGCAGTATTTT. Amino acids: CSASDATDTQYF.

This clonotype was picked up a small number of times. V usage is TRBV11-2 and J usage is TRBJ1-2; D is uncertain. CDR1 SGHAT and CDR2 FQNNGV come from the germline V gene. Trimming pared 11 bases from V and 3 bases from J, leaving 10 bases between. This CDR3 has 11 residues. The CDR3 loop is CAWKQDYGYTF. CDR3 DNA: TGTGCCTGGAAGCAAGACTATGGCTACACCTTC.

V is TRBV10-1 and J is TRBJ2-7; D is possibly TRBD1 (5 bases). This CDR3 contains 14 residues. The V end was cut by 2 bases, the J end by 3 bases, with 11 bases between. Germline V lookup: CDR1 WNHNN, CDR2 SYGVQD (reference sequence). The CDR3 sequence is CASSESQGNYEQYF. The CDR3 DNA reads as TGCGCCAGCAGTGAGAGCCAGGGCAACTACGAGCAGTACTTC.

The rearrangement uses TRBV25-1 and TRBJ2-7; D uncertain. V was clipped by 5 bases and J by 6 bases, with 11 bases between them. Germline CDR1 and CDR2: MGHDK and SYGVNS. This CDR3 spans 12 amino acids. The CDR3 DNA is TGTGCCAGCAGTTCCTGGATGGGCGAGCAGTACTTC. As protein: CASSSWMGEQYF.

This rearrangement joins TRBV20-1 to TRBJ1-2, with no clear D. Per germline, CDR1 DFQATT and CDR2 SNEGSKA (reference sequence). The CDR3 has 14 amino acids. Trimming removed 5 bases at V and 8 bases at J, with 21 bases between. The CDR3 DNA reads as TGCAGTGCTTCCTACGAGAGGGAACCTATGGGCTACACCTTC. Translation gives CSASYEREPMGYTF.

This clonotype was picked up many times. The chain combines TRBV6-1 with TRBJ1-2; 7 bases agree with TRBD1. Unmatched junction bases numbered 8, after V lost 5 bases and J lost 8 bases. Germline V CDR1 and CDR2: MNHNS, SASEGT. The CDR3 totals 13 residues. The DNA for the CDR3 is TGTGCCAGCAGTACATCGAGGGGGCAAGGCTACACCTTC. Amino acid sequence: CASSTSRGQGYTF.

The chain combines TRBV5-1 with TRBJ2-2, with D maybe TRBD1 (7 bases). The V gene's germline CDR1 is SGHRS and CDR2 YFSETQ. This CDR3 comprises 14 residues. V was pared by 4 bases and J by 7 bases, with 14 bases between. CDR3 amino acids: CASSRQGSGGELFF. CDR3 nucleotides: TGCGCCAGCAGCAGACAGGGTAGCGGCGGGGAGCTGTTTTTT.

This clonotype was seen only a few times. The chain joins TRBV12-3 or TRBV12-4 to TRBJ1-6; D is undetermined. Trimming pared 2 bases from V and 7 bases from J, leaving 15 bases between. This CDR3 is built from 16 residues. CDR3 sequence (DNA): TGTGCCAGCAGTTTATCCCGCACAATGGGAAATTCACCCCTCCACTTT. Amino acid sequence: CASSLSRTMGNSPLHF.

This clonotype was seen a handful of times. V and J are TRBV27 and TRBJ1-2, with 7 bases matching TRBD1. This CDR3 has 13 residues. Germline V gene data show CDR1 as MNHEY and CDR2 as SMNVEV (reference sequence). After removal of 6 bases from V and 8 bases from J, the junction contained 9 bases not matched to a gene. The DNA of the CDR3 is TGTGCCAGCAGGCCTTGGACAGGTGAAGGCTACACCTTC. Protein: CASRPWTGEGYTF.

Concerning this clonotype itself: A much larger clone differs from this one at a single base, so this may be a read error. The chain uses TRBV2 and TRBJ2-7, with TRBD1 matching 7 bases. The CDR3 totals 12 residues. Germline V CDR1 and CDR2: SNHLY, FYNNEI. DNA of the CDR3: TGTGCCAGCAGTGAAGCAGGGCGACAGGGACGCTTC. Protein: CASSEAGRQGRF. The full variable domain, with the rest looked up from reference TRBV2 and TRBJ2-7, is EPEVTQTPSHQVTQMGQEVILRCVPISNHLYFYWYRQILGQKVEFLVSFYNNEISEKSEIFDDQFSVERPDGSNFTLKIRSTKLEDSAMYFCASSEAGRQGRFGPGTRLTVT.